This TCR beta chain was observed in a study of T cells after posttransplantation cyclophosphamide. This clone was detected ten times or more. Antigen unknown. Study conclusions and caveats: Tissue-infiltrating T cells from skin or gut overlapped little with blood T cells.

Assay used: immunoSEQ multiplex PCR; TCRdb lists only in-frame clones, some missing. This sample carries over 30,000 clones, none of them present only once. Germline-derived CDR1 and CDR2 are ENHRY and SYGVKD. Losses at the gene ends were 4 bases for V and 0 bases for J; bases not matched to a gene: 4. The CDR3 totals 15 residues. V is TRBV10-3 and J is TRBJ2-7; 9 bases fit TRBD1. The clonotype was recovered from a woman aged 45 to 65 in good health and a related stem cell transplant donor. Sequencing was carried out using PBMCs. The CDR3 sequence: CAISVEDRGSYEQYF. The CDR3 region has the DNA TGTGCCATCAGTGTTGAGGACAGGGGCTCCTACGAGCAGTACTTC.